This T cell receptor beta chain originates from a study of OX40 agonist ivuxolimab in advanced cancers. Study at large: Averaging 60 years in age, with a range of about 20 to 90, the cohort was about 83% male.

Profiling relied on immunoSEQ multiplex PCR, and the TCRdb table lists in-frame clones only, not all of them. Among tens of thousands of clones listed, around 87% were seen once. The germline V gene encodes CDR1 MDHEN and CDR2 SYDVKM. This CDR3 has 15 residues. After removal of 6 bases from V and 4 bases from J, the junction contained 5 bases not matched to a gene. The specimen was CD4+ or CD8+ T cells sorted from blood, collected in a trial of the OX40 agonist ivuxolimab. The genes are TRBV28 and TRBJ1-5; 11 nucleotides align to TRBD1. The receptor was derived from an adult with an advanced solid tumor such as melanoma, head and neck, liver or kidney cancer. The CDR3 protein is CASRRGTGGNQPQHF. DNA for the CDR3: TGTGCCAGCAGAAGGGGGACAGGGGGGAATCAGCCCCAGCATTTT.